Presented here are 31 T cell receptor beta chains from one specimen sequenced in a study of blood T cell repertoires in COVID-19. TCRdb's copy holds only in-frame clones and misses some; the assay was immunoSEQ multiplex PCR. In the table there are approximately 300,000 clones, nearly 90% of which are singletons. Sequencing was done on a sample of PBMCs or T cells enriched from blood (not recorded which). The receptors were sampled from a woman between 18 and 29 years old with acute COVID-19.

CDR3 coding DNA: TGCGCCAGCAGCTTACCTCTTACAGAGACAGATACGCAGTATTTT. Protein product: CASSLPLTETDTQYF. This sequence joins TRBV5-1 and TRBJ2-3; no firm D call. Trimming removed 2 bases from V and 3 bases from J, with 13 bases in between. The length of the CDR3 is 15 residues. CDR1 and CDR2 (germline): SGHRS, YFSETQ.

This chain joins TRBV18 and TRBJ1-1; 7 bases are shared with TRBD1. The CDR3 is made up of 13 amino acids. Losses at the gene ends were 6 bases for V and 7 bases for J; bases not matched to a gene: 8. Per the germline V gene, CDR1 is KGHSH and CDR2 is LQKENI. CDR3 sequence (DNA): TGTGCCAGCTCGCTCACAGGGGAAGGTGAAGCTTTCTTT. Encoded protein: CASSLTGEGEAFF.

The gene calls are TRBV27 and TRBJ1-6, with 7 positions matching TRBD1. CDR1 and CDR2 from the germline V gene are MNHEY and SMNVEV (reference sequence). V dropped 8 bases and J dropped 13; count of bases not matched to a gene: 8. The CDR3 extends over 12 amino acids. The CDR3 loop reads CASRPRGAPLHF. CDR3 nucleotide sequence: TGTGCCAGCCGCCCCAGGGGGGCGCCCCTCCACTTT.

The chain uses TRBV13 and TRBJ1-6; D is uncertain. This CDR3 has 15 residues. The germline V gene has CDR1 PRHDT and CDR2 FYEKMQ (reference sequence). V shed 4 bases and J shed 8 bases, with 15 bases lying between them. The CDR3 sequence: CASSSTDLLDSPLHF. The CDR3 nucleotides read TGTGCCAGCAGCTCAACAGACCTTTTGGATTCACCCCTCCACTTT. The full variable domain, its missing parts supplied by reference TRBV13 and TRBJ1-6, is AAGVIQSPRHLIKEKRETATLKCYPIPRHDTVYWYQQGPGQDPQFLISFYEKMQSDKGSIPDRFSAQQFSDYHSELNMSSLELGDSALYFCASSSTDLLDSPLHFGNGTRLTVT.

This chain uses TRBV10-3 with TRBJ1-2; D is unclear. This CDR3 has 13 residues. CDR1 is ENHRY and CDR2 is SYGVKD in the germline V gene. V lost 2 bases to trimming and J lost 3 bases, with 7 bases between them. DNA of the CDR3: TGTGCCATCAGTGAGGCAAGCCACTATGGCTACACCTTC. This translates into CAISEASHYGYTF.

The V call is TRBV5-1, the J call TRBJ1-3; D gene uncertain. CDR3 length: 16 residues. Trimming took 0 bases from V and 2 from J, leaving 12 bases between them. CDR1 SGHRS and CDR2 YFSETQ come from the germline V gene. The CDR3 loop reads CASSLEFSSPGNTIYF. In DNA, the CDR3 is TGCGCCAGCAGCTTGGAATTTAGCAGCCCTGGAAACACCATATATTTT.

The rearrangement uses TRBV2 and TRBJ2-7; the match to TRBD2 covers 8 bases. The CDR3 extends over 14 amino acids. Germline CDR1 SNHLY, CDR2 FYNNEI. J was trimmed by 5 bases and V by 3 bases; bases with no gene match: 6. In DNA, the CDR3 is TGTGCCAGCAGTGATACGAGCGGGAGCGACGAGCAGTACTTC. Translation gives CASSDTSGSDEQYF.

As DNA, the CDR3 is TGTGCCAGCAGCTTCACAGGGGGATTCGACAATGAGCAGTTCTTC. It is translated as CASSFTGGFDNEQFF. The genes are TRBV7-9 and TRBJ2-1; 8 nucleotides agree with TRBD1. V lost 3 bases to trimming and J lost 5 bases; unmatched junction nucleotides: 6. The CDR3 length is 15 residues. Germline assignment: CDR1 SEHNR and CDR2 FQNEAQ (reference sequence).

This sequence joins TRBV18 and TRBJ2-5; unclear D gene. This CDR3 contains 13 residues. In germline, CDR1 is KGHSH, CDR2 LQKENI. V lost 1 base to trimming and J lost 2 bases, with 5 bases between them. DNA for the CDR3: TGTGCCAGCTCACCACGGCAGCAAGAGACCCAGTACTTC. Translation: CASSPRQQETQYF.

V gene TRBV27 combines with J gene TRBJ1-1; a possible D gene is TRBD1 (5 bases). This CDR3 has 13 residues. Germline loops: CDR1 MNHEY, CDR2 SMNVEV (reference sequence). V was shortened by 3 bases and J by 1 base, with 6 bases between the two germline ends. The CDR3 here is CASSFTGNTEAFF. Here the CDR3 DNA reads TGTGCCAGCAGTTTCACAGGGAACACTGAAGCTTTCTTT.

This clone was observed a handful of times. This chain links TRBV11-3 with TRBJ1-1; TRBD1 matches at 7 bases. Germline V gene sequence: CDR1 SGHNT, CDR2 YENEEA. The CDR3 sequence is 14 residues long. After removal of 4 bases from V and 5 bases from J, the junction contained 7 bases not matched to a gene. DNA for the CDR3: TGTGCCAGCAGCTCCTATGACAGGGAGACTGAAGCTTTCTTT. Residues: CASSSYDRETEAFF.

The V and J genes are TRBV5-6 and TRBJ1-2; D gene ambiguous. Trimming shortened V by 0 bases and J by 1 base, and 10 bases separated the two germline ends. Germline loops: CDR1 SGHDT, CDR2 YYEEEE. The CDR3 extends over 15 amino acids. This chain's CDR3 is CASSLVTSLNYGYTF. For the CDR3, the DNA is TGTGCCAGCAGCTTGGTTACTTCCCTTAACTATGGCTACACCTTC.

In nucleotides, the CDR3 is TGTGCCAGCAGCCCGACACCAATACCCGACAGGGTCGGAGCTTTCTTT. Amino acid sequence: CASSPTPIPDRVGAFF. The chain uses TRBV7-3 and TRBJ1-1; TRBD1 agrees at 7 bases. There are 16 residues in the CDR3. Germline CDR1 is SGHTA and CDR2 is FQGTGA. With 5 bases clipped from V and 10 bases from J, the junction kept 19 bases outside the gene matches.

V gene TRBV18 combines with J gene TRBJ1-2; D is ambiguous. V lost 2 bases to trimming and J lost 2 bases, with 6 bases between them. The CDR3 covers 13 residues. The V gene's germline CDR1 is KGHSH and CDR2 LQKENI. CDR3 coding DNA: TGTGCCAGCTCACCATCAGGCAACTATGGCTACACCTTC. Residues: CASSPSGNYGYTF.

The chain couples TRBV15 to TRBJ2-6, with 8 bases fitting TRBD1. The CDR3 runs to 15 residues. The germline V gene has CDR1 LNHNV and CDR2 YYDKDF (reference sequence). Trimming cost V 9 bases and J 5 bases; bases outside gene matches: 9. CDR3 protein: CATNSDRGRANVLTF. As DNA, the CDR3 is TGTGCCACTAATTCCGACAGGGGAAGGGCCAACGTCCTGACTTTC.

The genes are TRBV6-5 and TRBJ1-1; TRBD1 might be the D (6 bases). Trimming shortened V by 2 bases and J by 2 bases, and 9 bases separated the two germline ends. The CDR3 length is 14 residues. Per germline, CDR1 MNHEY and CDR2 SVGAGI. CDR3 loop: CASSYGQINTEAFF. CDR3 coding DNA: TGTGCCAGCAGTTACGGACAGATAAACACTGAAGCTTTCTTT.

The chain joins TRBV5-1 to TRBJ1-1, with 8 positions matching TRBD1. The trim removed 5 bases at V and 3 bases at J, leaving 15 bases unmatched. This CDR3 has 17 residues. CDR1 is SGHRS, CDR2 YFSETQ, per germline. DNA of the CDR3: TGCGCCAGCAGGTTCCCGAAACAGGGGGAGGTGGACACTGAAGCTTTCTTT. Its protein is CASRFPKQGEVDTEAFF.

The chain combines TRBV28 with TRBJ2-5; 11 bases align to TRBD1. V lost 2 bases to trimming and J lost 9 bases; unmatched junction nucleotides: 17. Germline CDR1 reads MDHEN; CDR2 reads SYDVKM. The CDR3 consists of 18 residues. This chain's CDR3 is CASSLGGGGQGAWRAQYF. Written as DNA, the CDR3 is TGTGCCAGCAGTTTAGGTGGTGGAGGACAGGGGGCTTGGAGGGCCCAGTACTTC.

The chain joins TRBV28 to TRBJ2-7; D is unclear. Per germline, CDR1 MDHEN and CDR2 SYDVKM. The length of the CDR3 is 15 residues. Trimming stripped 5 bases from V and 0 bases from J, with 14 bases between. The CDR3 protein is CASSLRSRLSYEQYF. CDR3 bases: TGTGCCAGCAGTCTAAGGAGTCGTCTCTCCTACGAGCAGTACTTC.

CDR3 amino acids: CASSPEASGSYEQYF. The DNA for the CDR3 is TGTGCCAGCAGCCCCGAGGCAAGCGGATCCTACGAGCAGTACTTC. This chain uses TRBV6-5 with TRBJ2-7; perhaps TRBD2 as D (5 bases). V shed 6 bases and J shed 1 base, with 16 bases lying between them. This CDR3 contains 15 residues. Germline-derived CDR1 and CDR2 are MNHEY and SVGAGI.

CDR3 sequence (DNA): TGTGCCAGCAGCCAAGCGGAAAAACTGTTTTTT. Encoded protein: CASSQAEKLFF. The genes are TRBV14 and TRBJ1-4, with D unresolved. Trimming stripped 1 base from V and 8 bases from J, with 2 bases between. Germline assignment: CDR1 SGHDN and CDR2 FVKESK. The CDR3 sequence is 11 residues long.

This clone was observed a single time. An end of the junction does not agree with germline; a read error may underlie this. The genes are TRBV7-2 and TRBJ1-6; the match to TRBD1 covers 8 bases. CDR1 and CDR2 (germline): SGHTA, FQGNSA. This CDR3 contains 14 residues. The DNA of the CDR3 is TGTGCCAGCAGTTTAGACAGGGGTGGTTCACCCCTCCACTTT. Encoded protein: CASSLDRGGSPLHF.

The chain combines TRBV24-1 with TRBJ2-5; TRBD2 matches at 7 bases. This CDR3 is 16 amino acids long. V was clipped by 3 bases and J by 5 bases; unmatched bases: 11. Looked up from germline, CDR1 is KGHDR and CDR2 is SFDVKD. This CDR3 is CATSDGTGTGRETQYF. The CDR3 nucleotides read TGTGCCACCAGTGATGGGACCGGGACCGGGAGGGAGACCCAGTACTTC.

This rearrangement joins TRBV27 to TRBJ2-6, with D maybe TRBD1 (5 bases). The germline V gene has CDR1 MNHEY and CDR2 SMNVEV (reference sequence). The length of the CDR3 is 15 residues. The germline V and J ends were trimmed by 5 bases and 0 bases, with 8 bases remaining between them. CDR3 in DNA: TGTGCCAGCAGTACAGGAGTCTCTGGGGCCAACGTCCTGACTTTC. This encodes CASSTGVSGANVLTF.

The V call is TRBV4-2, the J call TRBJ2-1; 10 nucleotides match TRBD2. Trimming removed 1 base from V and 7 bases from J; junction bases left unmatched: 7. The CDR3 sequence is 16 residues long. Germline loops: CDR1 LGHNA, CDR2 YNFKEQ. Here the CDR3 reads CASSQAGGLARNEQFF. The DNA for the CDR3 is TGTGCCAGCAGCCAAGCAGGGGGACTAGCGAGGAATGAGCAGTTCTTC.

The J gene is TRBJ1-5, the V gene TRBV10-3; D is undetermined. The V and J ends lost 10 bases and 2 bases respectively, with 12 bases between them. Germline loops: CDR1 ENHRY, CDR2 SYGVKD. The CDR3 runs to 13 residues. In DNA form, the CDR3 reads TGTGCCACCTTAGAAGGAGGCAATCAGCCCCAGCATTTT. This codes for CATLEGGNQPQHF.

The sample holds one count of this clone. The genes are TRBV28 and TRBJ1-2; D possibly corresponds to TRBD1 (5 bases). The germline CDR1 and CDR2 sequences are MDHEN and SYDVKM. The CDR3 loop spans 11 amino acids. CDR3 residues: CVAGLNYGYTF. The CDR3 nucleotides read TGTGTGGCAGGGCTTAACTATGGCTACACCTTC.

This chain connects TRBV28 to TRBJ1-2, with D tentatively TRBD1 (5 bases). The CDR3 consists of 16 residues. The germline CDR1 and CDR2 sequences are MDHEN and SYDVKM. V lost 1 base and J lost 4, with 16 bases in between. The CDR3, as DNA: TGTGCCAGCAGTTTATTAGAAAGGGAGGGGCCCTATGGCTACACCTTC. Encoded protein: CASSLLEREGPYGYTF.

This clone was recorded a few times. The CDR3 region has the DNA TGCAGCGTCGCCGACTCGGACAGAAGCTATGGCTACACCTTC. As protein: CSVADSDRSYGYTF. V usage is TRBV29-1 and J usage is TRBJ1-2; possibly TRBD1 for D (6 bases). Germline assignment: CDR1 SQVTM and CDR2 ANQGSEA. Trimming removed 6 bases from V and 4 bases from J, with 18 bases in between. This CDR3 comprises 14 residues.

The J gene is TRBJ2-3, the V gene TRBV6-5; D is perhaps TRBD2 (5 bases). Germline V gives CDR1 MNHEY, CDR2 SVGAGI. The germline V and J ends were trimmed by 5 bases and 4 bases, with 13 bases remaining between them. The CDR3 sequence is 14 residues long. The CDR3 reads CASSRSGGADTQYF. CDR3 nucleotide sequence: TGTGCCAGCAGTCGGAGCGGTGGAGCAGATACGCAGTATTTT.

The V gene is TRBV15, the J gene TRBJ2-7; 8 positions match TRBD1. The CDR3 has 16 residues. Trimming removed 2 bases from V and 3 bases from J; junction bases left unmatched: 9. CDR1 is LNHNV, CDR2 YYDKDF, per germline (reference sequence). The CDR3 sequence: CATSRYEGQGDYEQYF. CDR3 coding DNA: TGTGCCACCAGCAGATACGAAGGACAGGGTGACTACGAGCAGTACTTC.